The 13 T cell receptor beta chains presented below share a single source sample, sequenced in a study of blood T cell repertoires in COVID-19. Clones were sequenced by immunoSEQ multiplex PCR, and TCRdb holds only the in-frame ones, with some missing. The data show about 290,000 clones, 89% seen once. What was sequenced was PBMCs or T cells enriched from blood (not recorded which). The source is a woman aged 35 to 49 who had recovered from COVID-19.

This chain connects TRBV27 to TRBJ1-2, with D possibly matching TRBD1 (5 bases). CDR1 MNHEY and CDR2 SMNVEV come from the germline V gene (reference sequence). V was shortened by 2 bases and J by 8 bases, with 15 bases between the two germline ends. This CDR3 is built from 14 residues. The CDR3: CASSLRREGGGYTF. CDR3 nucleotide sequence: TGTGCCAGCAGTTTACGCAGGGAGGGTGGAGGCTACACCTTC.

This clone was detected once. The chain carries TRBV19 and TRBJ2-7; D might be TRBD2 (6 bases). Germline V lookup: CDR1 LNHDA, CDR2 SQIVND (reference sequence). The CDR3 has 13 amino acids. The V and J ends lost 3 bases and 0 bases respectively, with 6 bases between them. In nucleotides, the CDR3 is TGTGCCAGTAGTATCGGGGGCTCCTACGAGCAGTACTTC. Its protein product is CASSIGGSYEQYF.

The chain recombines TRBV7-9 with TRBJ2-3, with 8 bases that match TRBD2. CDR1 is SEHNR, CDR2 FQNEAQ, per germline (reference sequence). The length of the CDR3 is 16 residues. The junction had 8 bases not matched to a gene; V was cut back by 5 bases and J by 1 base. CDR3 in amino acids: CASSRGGSGGTDTQYF. The CDR3 DNA follows: TGTGCCAGCAGCCGCGGCGGTAGCGGGGGCACAGATACGCAGTATTTT.

The J gene is TRBJ2-1, the V gene TRBV7-9; tentative D call: TRBD2 (6 bases). The length of the CDR3 is 12 residues. V shed 1 base and J shed 12 bases, with 10 bases lying between them. Per the germline V gene, CDR1 is SEHNR and CDR2 is FQNEAQ (reference sequence). The CDR3 loop is CASSLERGRQFF. CDR3 in DNA: TGTGCCAGCAGCTTAGAACGGGGGAGGCAGTTCTTC.

The chain recombines TRBV2 with TRBJ1-1; D is perhaps TRBD1 (5 bases). V was clipped by 6 bases and J by 3 bases, with 8 bases between them. Germline lookup yields CDR1 SNHLY and CDR2 FYNNEI. CDR3 size: 12 residues. The CDR3 loop is CASRGGDTEAFF. The CDR3 DNA follows: TGTGCCAGCAGGGGGGGGGACACTGAAGCTTTCTTT.

The chain is built from TRBV12-5 and TRBJ2-4; D ambiguous. The CDR3 runs to 17 residues. Trimming pared 0 bases from V and 2 bases from J, leaving 14 bases between. Germline CDR1 is LGHNT and CDR2 is FRNRAP. The CDR3 coding sequence is TGTGCTAGTGGTTTGGTAGTAAGAGAACTCCCCAAAAACATTCAGTACTTC. Protein sequence: CASGLVVRELPKNIQYF.

The J gene is TRBJ2-5, the V gene TRBV5-1, with 11 bases lining up with TRBD2. Germline-derived CDR1 and CDR2 are SGHRS and YFSETQ. J was trimmed by 5 bases and V by 3 bases; bases with no gene match: 6. The CDR3 loop spans 15 amino acids. This chain's CDR3 is CASSYGSGGEETQYF. Written as DNA, the CDR3 is TGCGCCAGCAGCTACGGTAGCGGGGGGGAGGAGACCCAGTACTTC.

The V gene is TRBV5-8, the J gene TRBJ1-3; D is possibly TRBD1 (5 bases). Per germline, CDR1 SGHTS and CDR2 YDEGEE. V was pared by 0 bases and J by 1 base, with 8 bases between. The CDR3 has 15 residues. The CDR3 reads CASSLGDFSGNTIYF. CDR3 bases: TGTGCCAGCAGCTTGGGGGACTTTTCTGGAAACACCATATATTTT.

V and J are TRBV5-1 and TRBJ1-2; possibly TRBD1 for D (5 bases). The CDR3 runs to 16 residues. Trimming shortened V by 4 bases and J by 4 bases, and 20 bases separated the two germline ends. The germline V gene has CDR1 SGHRS and CDR2 YFSETQ. The CDR3: CASSPGVASLPYGYTF. CDR3 in DNA: TGCGCCAGCAGCCCGGGGGTTGCATCACTCCCCTATGGCTACACCTTC. The full variable domain, completed using reference TRBV5-1 and TRBJ1-2, is KAGVTQTPRYLIKTRGQQVTLSCSPISGHRSVSWYQQTPGQGLQFLFEYFSETQRNKGNFPGRFSGRQFSNSRSEMNVSTLELGDSALYLCASSPGVASLPYGYTFGSGTRLTVV.

V gene TRBV5-1 combines with J gene TRBJ2-1; TRBD2 aligns across 14 bases. The V gene's germline CDR1 is SGHRS and CDR2 YFSETQ. The CDR3 is made up of 17 amino acids. Losses at the gene ends were 1 base for V and 5 bases for J; bases not matched to a gene: 5. CDR3 nucleotide sequence: TGCGCCAGCAGCTTGAACCCGACTAGCGGGGGGGACAATGAGCAGTTCTTC. This codes for CASSLNPTSGGDNEQFF.

The sample holds a few counts of this clone. The V and J genes are TRBV7-2 and TRBJ1-1; D perhaps matches TRBD1 (5 bases). There are 15 residues in the CDR3. Per the germline V gene, CDR1 is SGHTA and CDR2 is FQGNSA. The ends were cut back, 4 bases at V and 5 bases at J, with 17 bases in the middle. CDR3 nucleotides: TGTGCCAGCAGCTCCAATAGGCAGGGAGGGACTGAAGCTTTCTTT. This codes for CASSSNRQGGTEAFF. The full variable domain, its missing parts supplied by reference TRBV7-2 and TRBJ1-1, is GAGVSQSPSNKVTEKGKDVELRCDPISGHTALYWYRQSLGQGLEFLIYFQGNSAPDKSGLPSDRFSAERTGGSVSTLTIQRTQQEDSAVYLCASSSNRQGGTEAFFGQGTRLTVV.

This chain connects TRBV29-1 to TRBJ2-3, with D possibly being TRBD1 (6 bases). Per the germline V gene, CDR1 is SQVTM and CDR2 is ANQGSEA. CDR3 length: 15 amino acids. V shed 3 bases and J shed 5 bases, with 18 bases lying between them. The CDR3 loop reads CSVDAAGSGVDTQYF. For the CDR3, the DNA is TGCAGCGTTGACGCTGCAGGTTCAGGGGTAGATACGCAGTATTTT.

This clone was counted only a few times. This sequence joins TRBV11-2 and TRBJ1-1; D not certain. The V gene's germline CDR1 is SGHAT and CDR2 FQNNGV. The CDR3 totals 13 residues. The ends were cut back, 2 bases at V and 0 bases at J, with 4 bases in the middle. The CDR3 coding sequence is TGTGCCAGCAGCTTATCGTTGAACACTGAAGCTTTCTTT. This sequence encodes CASSLSLNTEAFF.